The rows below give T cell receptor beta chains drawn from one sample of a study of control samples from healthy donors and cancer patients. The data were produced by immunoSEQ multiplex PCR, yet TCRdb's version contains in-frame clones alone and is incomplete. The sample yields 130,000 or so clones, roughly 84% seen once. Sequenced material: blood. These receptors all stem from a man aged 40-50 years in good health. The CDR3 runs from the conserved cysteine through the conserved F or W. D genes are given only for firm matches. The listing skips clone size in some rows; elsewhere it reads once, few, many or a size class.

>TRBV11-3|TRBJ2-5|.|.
CASSVTLRGETQYF
TGTGCCAGCAGCGTGACACTAAGGGGGGAGACCCAGTACTTC
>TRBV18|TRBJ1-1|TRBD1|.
CASSPDRGVRMNTEAFF
TGTGCCAGCTCACCGGACAGGGGGGTTAGGATGAACACTGAAGCTTTCTTT
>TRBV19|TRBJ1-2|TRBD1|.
CASSPGQGRSNYGYTF
TGTGCCAGTAGTCCGGGACAGGGACGTTCTAACTATGGCTACACCTTC
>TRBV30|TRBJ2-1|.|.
CAWRGVSSYNEQFF
TGTGCCTGGAGAGGCGTCAGCTCCTACAATGAGCAGTTCTTC
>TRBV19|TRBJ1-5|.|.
CASSISNNPISNQPQHF
TGTGCCAGTAGTATATCGAACAACCCCATAAGCAATCAGCCCCAGCATTTT
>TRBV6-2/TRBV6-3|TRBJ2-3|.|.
CASSSTGPDTQYF
TGTGCCAGCAGTAGTACAGGGCCAGATACGCAGTATTTT
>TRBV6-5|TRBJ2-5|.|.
CASSYSKGKKTQYF
TGTGCCAGCAGTTACTCGAAGGGAAAGAAGACCCAGTACTTC
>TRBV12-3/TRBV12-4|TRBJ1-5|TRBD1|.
CASRTGGNQPQHF
TGTGCCAGCAGGACAGGGGGCAATCAGCCCCAGCATTTT
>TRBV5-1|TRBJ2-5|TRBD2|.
CASSFLGGGVKETQYF
TGCGCCAGCAGCTTCCTGGGCGGGGGGGTTAAAGAGACCCAGTACTTC
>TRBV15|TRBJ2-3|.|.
CATSRDKWGISTDTQYF
TGTGCCACCAGCAGAGATAAGTGGGGGATTAGCACAGATACGCAGTATTTT
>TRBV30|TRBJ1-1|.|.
CAWRRGTGTNTEAFF
TGTGCCTGGAGACGCGGGACCGGGACGAACACTGAAGCTTTCTTT
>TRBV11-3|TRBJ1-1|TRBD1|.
CASSLVTGTGMNTEAFF
TGTGCCAGCAGCTTAGTCACCGGGACAGGGATGAACACTGAAGCTTTCTTT
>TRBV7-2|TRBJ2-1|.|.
CASSLEGQTYNEQFF
TGTGCCAGCAGCTTAGAGGGGCAAACATACAATGAGCAGTTCTTC
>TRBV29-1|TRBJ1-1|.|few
CSQQTSPNTEAFF
TGCAGCCAACAGACAAGCCCGAACACTGAAGCTTTCTTT
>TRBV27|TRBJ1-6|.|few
CASSLGRFSYNSPLHF
TGTGCCAGCAGTTTGGGACGGTTCTCCTATAATTCACCCCTCCACTTT
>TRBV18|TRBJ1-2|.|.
CASSPLGDGYTF
TGTGCCAGCTCACCACTCGGGGACGGCTACACCTTC
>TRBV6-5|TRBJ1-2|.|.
CASSYLGLGMGGYTF
TGTGCCAGCAGTTACCTGGGGTTGGGGATGGGTGGCTACACCTTC
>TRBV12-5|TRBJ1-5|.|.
CASGLVRVSNQPQHF
TGTGCTAGTGGTTTGGTACGGGTTAGCAATCAGCCCCAGCATTTT
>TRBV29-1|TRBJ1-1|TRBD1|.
CSVLNRGQGTEAFF
TGCAGCGTACTTAACAGGGGTCAGGGCACTGAAGCTTTCTTT
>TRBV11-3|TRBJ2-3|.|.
CASSMNWGSAQYF
TGTGCCAGCAGCATGAACTGGGGTAGCGCGCAGTATTTT
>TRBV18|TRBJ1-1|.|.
CASSPQGPRTEAFF
TGTGCCAGCTCACCACAAGGACCTCGGACTGAAGCTTTCTTT
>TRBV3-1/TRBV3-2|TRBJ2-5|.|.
CASSQGTGRGGPQTQYF
TGTGCCAGCAGCCAAGGAACAGGGAGGGGGGGCCCGCAGACCCAGTACTTC